The next 25 T cell receptor beta chains were all read from a single sample in a study of T cell responses to AZD1222 COVID-19 vaccine (dated by TCRdb to 2020 to 2023). The time point label on this specimen signifies: baseline before first vaccination. Library method: the immunoSEQ multiplex PCR assay. TCRdb took this table from immuneACCESS and kept in-frame rearrangements with V and J called. Such tables lack part of the clones; where checked against another copy, unresolved V genes explain under half of the gap, and the rest is unexplained. The sample yields some 150,000 clones; 93% were counted once. The ten largest account for over 4% of the sample. Specimen: peripheral blood, collected on day 0 of AZD1222 vaccination. The receptor source for this set is an adult in good health.

This clone was recorded once. The chain links TRBV30 to TRBJ1-1; weak D call: TRBD1 (6 bases). CDR1 and CDR2 from the germline V gene are GTSNPN and SVGIG (reference sequence). The CDR3 has 13 amino acids. Trimming took off 3 bases at V and 5 bases at J, with 13 bases between the two ends. The chain's CDR3 is CAWSRTDRTEAFF. The CDR3, as DNA: TGTGCCTGGAGCCGGACAGATAGGACTGAAGCTTTCTTT.

The V and J genes are TRBV10-2 and TRBJ1-1; D unresolved. V lost 0 bases and J lost 3, with 8 bases in between. In germline, CDR1 is WSHSY, CDR2 SAAADI. This CDR3 contains 14 residues. DNA for the CDR3: TGCGCCAGCAGTGAGTCTAGGGAAGACACTGAAGCTTTCTTT. Translated: CASSESREDTEAFF.

V and J are TRBV5-4 and TRBJ2-7; 11 bases are shared with TRBD2. V trimming: 1 base; J trimming: 3 bases; junction bases outside the gene matches: 3. This CDR3 is built from 15 residues. The germline CDR1 and CDR2 sequences are SGHNT and YYREEE (reference sequence). CDR3 sequence reads: CASSLTSGSIYEQYF. CDR3 nucleotide sequence: TGTGCCAGCAGCTTGACTAGCGGGAGTATCTACGAGCAGTACTTC. Variable domain in full (rest from reference TRBV5-4 and TRBJ2-7): ETGVTQSPTHLIKTRGQQVTLRCSSQSGHNTVSWYQQALGQGPQFIFQYYREEENGRGNFPPRFSGLQFPNYSSELNVNALELDDSALYLCASSLTSGSIYEQYFGPGTRLTVT.

This chain uses TRBV20-1 with TRBJ1-4; 7 bases line up with TRBD1. CDR1 DFQATT and CDR2 SNEGSKA come from the germline V gene (reference sequence). The CDR3 covers 11 residues. Germline trimming cut 7 bases from V and 7 bases from J; bases unmatched to any gene: 3. CDR3 amino acids: CSGQGTEKLFF. The CDR3 nucleotides read TGCAGTGGACAGGGTACTGAAAAACTGTTTTTT.

The count of this clone is one. This chain connects TRBV7-9 to TRBJ2-3; a weak D match, TRBD1 (6 bases). The germline V gene encodes CDR1 SEHNR and CDR2 FQNEAQ (reference sequence). The CDR3 runs 15 residues. The ends were cut back, 3 bases at V and 0 bases at J, with 10 bases in the middle. The CDR3 here is CASSLGADSTDTQYF. CDR3 bases: TGTGCCAGCAGCTTGGGGGCAGACAGCACAGATACGCAGTATTTT.

V gene TRBV18 combines with J gene TRBJ2-3; D not certain. The CDR3 runs 15 residues. Trimming removed 6 bases at V and 0 bases at J, with 13 bases between. In germline, CDR1 is KGHSH, CDR2 LQKENI. This CDR3 is CASSLRVPSTDTQYF. CDR3 coding DNA: TGTGCCAGCTCCTTAAGGGTTCCGAGCACAGATACGCAGTATTTT.

The V and J genes are TRBV27 and TRBJ1-4, with 7 bases that match TRBD1. Germline CDR1 MNHEY, CDR2 SMNVEV (reference sequence). V lost 5 bases and J lost 11; bases outside the gene matches: 14. This CDR3 is 15 amino acids long. The CDR3 sequence is CASSLRGGGGEKLFF. CDR3 DNA: TGTGCCAGCAGTCTACGCGGAGGGGGCGGAGAGAAACTGTTTTTT.

J is TRBJ1-1 and V is TRBV10-3, with a tentative D call TRBD1 (6 bases). Trimming cost V 3 bases and J 1 base, with 15 bases left between them. The CDR3 sequence is 16 residues long. From germline, CDR1 is ENHRY and CDR2 SYGVKD. The CDR3 protein is CAISDALGRGNTEAFF. The CDR3 region has the DNA TGTGCCATCAGTGACGCCCTCGGCAGGGGGAACACTGAAGCTTTCTTT.

This clone was detected a few times. This chain joins TRBV19 and TRBJ1-6; unclear D gene. V lost 1 base and J 9 bases, leaving 10 bases between the germline ends. Germline lookup yields CDR1 LNHDA and CDR2 SQIVND (reference sequence). This CDR3 has 14 residues. The CDR3 sequence: CASSIGGIISPLHF. The CDR3 DNA follows: TGTGCCAGTAGTATAGGAGGCATAATTTCACCCCTCCACTTT.

The chain is built from TRBV5-1 and TRBJ1-2, with TRBD1 as a possible D gene (5 bases). Trimming stripped 4 bases from V and 3 bases from J, with 7 bases between. This CDR3 spans 12 amino acids. From germline, CDR1 is SGHRS and CDR2 YFSETQ. CDR3 nucleotide sequence: TGCGCCAGCAGCCGAGGGGACTATGGCTACACCTTC. This gives the protein CASSRGDYGYTF.

This clone was counted once. The J gene is TRBJ1-2, the V gene TRBV29-1; TRBD1 matches at 9 bases. The CDR3 contains 12 residues. Per germline, CDR1 SQVTM and CDR2 ANQGSEA. V lost 6 bases and J lost 4; bases outside the gene matches: 3. The CDR3: CSVGTGIYGYTF. DNA of the CDR3: TGCAGCGTGGGGACAGGGATCTATGGCTACACCTTC.

CDR3 nucleotides: TGTGCCTGGAGTGTAGGGACCGAATCCTACGAGCAGTACTTC. This translates into CAWSVGTESYEQYF. This chain uses TRBV30 with TRBJ2-7; perhaps D is TRBD1 or TRBD2 (5 bases each). Germline CDR1 reads GTSNPN; CDR2 reads SVGIG (reference sequence). The CDR3 spans 14 residues. Trimming cost V 0 bases and J 1 base, with 10 bases left between them.

The chain combines TRBV29-1 with TRBJ1-2; 10 bases match TRBD1. The ends lost 7 bases at V and 8 bases at J; junction bases unmatched: 7. The CDR3 loop spans 12 amino acids. The germline V gene has CDR1 SQVTM and CDR2 ANQGSEA. Here the CDR3 DNA reads TGCAGCGGGGGACAGGGGCCCGTGGGCTACACCTTC. Translation: CSGGQGPVGYTF.

This chain connects TRBV30 to TRBJ1-1; no firm D call. The CDR3 covers 12 residues. The germline gives CDR1 GTSNPN, CDR2 SVGIG (reference sequence). The ends were cut back, 4 bases at V and 6 bases at J, with 12 bases in the middle. CDR3 sequence (DNA): TGTGCCTGGACATCCGAGTCCGCTGAAGCTTTCTTT. Amino acid sequence: CAWTSESAEAFF.

The V gene is TRBV20-1, the J gene TRBJ1-2; D gene ambiguous. This CDR3 spans 11 amino acids. The germline gives CDR1 DFQATT, CDR2 SNEGSKA (reference sequence). Trimming left V 4 bases short and J 8 bases short, with 11 bases between. CDR3 bases: TGCAGTGCTATCGGTCCCGGAGGCTACACCTTC. Translated, it gives CSAIGPGGYTF.

The chain couples TRBV23-1 to TRBJ1-1; D is possibly TRBD1 (6 bases). TRBV23-1 carries the ORF label, with uncertain function. V lost 3 bases and J lost 0, with 23 bases in between. The CDR3 runs 19 residues. This chain's CDR3 is CASSHPPAKGEGMNTEAFF. As DNA, the CDR3 is TGCGCCAGCAGTCACCCCCCCGCGAAGGGGGAGGGTATGAACACTGAAGCTTTCTTT.

This rearrangement joins TRBV18 to TRBJ2-5; possibly TRBD1 for D (6 bases). CDR1 and CDR2 (germline): KGHSH, LQKENI. V was pared by 3 bases and J by 6 bases, with 11 bases between. The CDR3 sequence is 13 residues long. CDR3 loop: CASSPGAVKTQYF. The CDR3 DNA follows: TGTGCCAGCTCACCGGGGGCGGTGAAGACCCAGTACTTC. Combining the CDR3 with reference TRBV18 and TRBJ2-5 gives the whole variable domain NAGVMQNPRHLVRRRGQEARLRCSPMKGHSHVYWYRQLPEEGLKFMVYLQKENIIDESGMPKERFSAEFPKEGPSILRIQQVVRGDSAAYFCASSPGAVKTQYFGPGTRLLVL.

The chain combines TRBV29-1 with TRBJ2-6, with no clear D. V was pared by 4 bases and J by 4 bases, with 8 bases between. The CDR3 is 13 residues long. Germline-derived CDR1 and CDR2 are SQVTM and ANQGSEA. This CDR3 is CSVADPGANVLTF. The CDR3 DNA follows: TGCAGCGTTGCAGATCCCGGGGCCAACGTCCTGACTTTC.

The chain combines TRBV2 with TRBJ1-5; D gene ambiguous. CDR3 size: 14 residues. Per germline, CDR1 SNHLY and CDR2 FYNNEI. The germline V and J ends were trimmed by 4 bases and 4 bases, with 11 bases remaining between them. CDR3 bases: TGTGCCAGCAGTGTGGATCTGACAAATCAGCCCCAGCATTTT. Amino acids: CASSVDLTNQPQHF.

The CDR3 nucleotides are TGTGCCAGCAGGCTTGGGGGCTCGGGCTATGGCTACACCTTC. This translates into CASRLGGSGYGYTF. The rearrangement joins TRBV25-1 to TRBJ1-2, with D possibly TRBD1 on 6 matching bases. Germline lookup yields CDR1 MGHDK and CDR2 SYGVNS. V was trimmed by 6 bases and J by 4 bases, leaving 15 bases between them. The CDR3 length is 14 residues.

The rearrangement joins TRBV11-2 to TRBJ1-2; TRBD1 matches at 10 bases. Unmatched junction bases numbered 17, after V lost 5 bases and J lost 8 bases. Germline CDR1 reads SGHAT; CDR2 reads FQNNGV. This CDR3 comprises 17 residues. The DNA for the CDR3 is TGTGCCAGCAGCACGAGCAGGGACAGGGGAATCCTGGGAGGCTACACCTTC. Translated, it gives CASSTSRDRGILGGYTF. Variable domain in full (rest from reference TRBV11-2 and TRBJ1-2): EAGVAQSPRYKIIEKRQSVAFWCNPISGHATLYWYQQILGQGPKLLIQFQNNGVVDDSQLPKDRFSAERLKGVDSTLKIQPAKLEDSAVYLCASSTSRDRGILGGYTFGSGTRLTVV.

The chain joins TRBV19 to TRBJ1-1, with unresolved D. This CDR3 comprises 12 residues. Germline CDR1 is LNHDA and CDR2 is SQIVND (reference sequence). Deletions cut 7 bases from V and 3 bases from J, with 9 bases between. CDR3 in amino acids: CASNHRDTEAFF. The CDR3 DNA follows: TGTGCCAGTAACCATCGAGACACTGAAGCTTTCTTT. The whole variable domain, remainder taken from reference TRBV19 and TRBJ1-1, is DGGITQSPKYLFRKEGQNVTLSCEQNLNHDAMYWYRQDPGQGLRLIYYSQIVNDFQKGDIAEGYSVSREKKESFPLTVTSAQKNPTAFYLCASNHRDTEAFFGQGTRLTVV.

The V call is TRBV5-4, the J call TRBJ1-1, with D tentatively TRBD1 (5 bases). V was shortened by 0 bases and J by 1 base, with 10 bases between the two germline ends. The CDR3 spans 15 residues. The germline V gene has CDR1 SGHNT and CDR2 YYREEE (reference sequence). CDR3 sequence (DNA): TGTGCCAGCAGCTTGGCATTGGGGGAGAACACTGAAGCTTTCTTT. This translates into CASSLALGENTEAFF.

The chain employs TRBV11-3 and TRBJ2-1; TRBD2 is a possible D gene (6 bases). Germline V lookup: CDR1 SGHNT, CDR2 YENEEA. Trimming stripped 1 base from V and 2 bases from J, with 9 bases between. CDR3 length: 15 residues. DNA of the CDR3: TGTGCCAGCAGCTTAGTAGCGGCGACCTACAATGAGCAGTTCTTC. Translating it yields CASSLVAATYNEQFF.

CDR3 loop: CASSQEGVSDTEAFF. The CDR3 DNA reads as TGTGCCAGCAGCCAAGAAGGGGTATCTGACACTGAAGCTTTCTTT. This sequence joins TRBV3-1 (or the pseudogene TRBV3-2) and TRBJ1-1; maybe TRBD1 (5 bases). CDR1 is LGHDT, CDR2 YNNKEL, per germline (reference sequence). This CDR3 comprises 15 residues. V shed 0 bases and J shed 3 bases, with 11 bases lying between them.